The present entry profiles one TCR beta chain with its context. Its target is unknown. These data are taken from a study of T cell responses to AZD1222 COVID-19 vaccine. Study-wide results and caveats: Donors, mostly white British, included more females; clonal diversity was possibly underestimated. Vaccine-associated CD4 TCRs ranged over spike, dominating at 160-218 and 743-854. Seropositive status at baseline applied to only a handful of AZD1222 recipients.

Here immunoSEQ multiplex PCR was the method, and the copy in TCRdb shows in-frame clones only, minus some. The sample holds 85,000 to 130,000 clones, around nine tenths seen once. The receptor was isolated from an adult in good health. This material consisted of peripheral blood, taken on day 0 of AZD1222 vaccination.

CDR3 in DNA: TGTGCCAGCAGCCCAAGCCGACAGGCTGAAGCTTTCTTT. It codes for CASSPSRQAEAFF. The chain joins TRBV6-2 or TRBV6-3 to TRBJ1-1, with D possibly being TRBD1 (6 bases). This CDR3 region has 13 residues. V lost 6 bases and J 6 bases, leaving 14 bases between the germline ends. The germline CDR1 and CDR2 sequences are MNHEY and SVGEGT.